This T cell receptor beta chain originates from a study of cytomegalovirus exposure and HLA in healthy donors. Generated by immunoSEQ multiplex PCR, the TCRdb table keeps only in-frame clones and is missing some. The table has tens of thousands of clones, approximately 96% seen once. Worth noting for this clone: The antigen remains unidentified.

Study-wide results and caveats: The study recorded around 160 TCR beta chains that were cytomegalovirus-associated.

The germline V gene has CDR1 LGHNT and CDR2 FRNRAP. There are 15 residues in the CDR3. Losses at the gene ends were 7 bases for V and 4 bases for J; bases not matched to a gene: 4. The receptor was isolated from a man younger than 35 in good health and CMV-seronegative. The chain is built from TRBV12-5 and TRBJ2-1; 13 bases align to TRBD2. Specimen: PBMCs. CDR3: CASAELAGGYNEQFF. DNA for the CDR3: TGTGCTAGTGCCGAACTAGCGGGAGGGTACAATGAGCAGTTCTTC.